This TCR beta chain was found in a study of beta chain features in type 1 diabetes. Study information: The examined sorted cells totaled about 110 million across samples.

This clone was detected only a few times. Of the isolated RNA, all was reverse transcribed, and so the sequenced material was expressed TCRB transcripts. TCRdb keeps only in-frame clones here, not all; method: immunoSEQ multiplex PCR. Of approximately 40,000 clones listed, approximately 51% were seen once; the top ten hold more than 0.2%. This clonotype was sampled from a young woman in good health. The sequenced material came from stem cell memory CD4+ T cells from blood.

CDR3 nucleotide sequence: TGTGCCAGCAGCTTAGAATTAAGCGGGGCGAACACCGGGGAGCTGTTTTTT. Translated: CASSLELSGANTGELFF. The J gene is TRBJ2-2, the V gene TRBV7-9; 7 nucleotides agree with TRBD2. The CDR3 spans 17 residues. Losses at the gene ends were 1 base for V and 0 bases for J; bases not matched to a gene: 5. Germline V gene lookup returns CDR1 SEHNR and CDR2 FQNEAQ (reference sequence).